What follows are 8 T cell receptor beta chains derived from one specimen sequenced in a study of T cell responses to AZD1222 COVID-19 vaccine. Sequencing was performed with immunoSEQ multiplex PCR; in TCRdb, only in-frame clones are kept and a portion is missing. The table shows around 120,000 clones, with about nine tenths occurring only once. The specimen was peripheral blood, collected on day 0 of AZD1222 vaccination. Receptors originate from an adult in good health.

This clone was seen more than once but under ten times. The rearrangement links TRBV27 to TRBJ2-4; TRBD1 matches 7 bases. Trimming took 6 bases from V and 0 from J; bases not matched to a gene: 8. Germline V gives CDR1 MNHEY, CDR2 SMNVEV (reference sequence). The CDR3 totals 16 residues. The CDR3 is CASRVDRVEAKNIQYF. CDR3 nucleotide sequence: TGTGCCAGCAGGGTAGACAGGGTGGAAGCCAAAAACATTCAGTACTTC.

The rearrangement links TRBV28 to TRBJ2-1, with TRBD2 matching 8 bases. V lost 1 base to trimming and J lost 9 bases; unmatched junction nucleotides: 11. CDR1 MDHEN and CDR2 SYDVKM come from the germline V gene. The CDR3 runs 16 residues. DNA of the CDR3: TGTGCCAGCAGTTTATTTTCGGGGACTAGTCTACGTGAGCAGTTCTTC. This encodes CASSLFSGTSLREQFF.

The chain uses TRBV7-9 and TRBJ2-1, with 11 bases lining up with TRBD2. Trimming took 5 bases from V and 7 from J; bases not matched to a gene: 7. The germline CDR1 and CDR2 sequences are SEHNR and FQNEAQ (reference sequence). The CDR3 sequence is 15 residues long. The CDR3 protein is CASSGTSGSLNEQFF. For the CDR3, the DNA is TGTGCCAGCAGCGGAACTAGCGGGAGTCTAAATGAGCAGTTCTTC.

The CDR3 loop is CASSPLGALAGLPGELFF. Here the CDR3 DNA reads TGTGCCAGCTCACCACTCGGAGCGCTAGCGGGATTGCCCGGGGAGCTGTTTTTT. The chain links TRBV18 to TRBJ2-2; TRBD2 agrees at 9 bases. The V gene's germline CDR1 is KGHSH and CDR2 LQKENI. The CDR3 is 18 amino acids. The ends lost 1 base at V and 6 bases at J; junction bases unmatched: 12.

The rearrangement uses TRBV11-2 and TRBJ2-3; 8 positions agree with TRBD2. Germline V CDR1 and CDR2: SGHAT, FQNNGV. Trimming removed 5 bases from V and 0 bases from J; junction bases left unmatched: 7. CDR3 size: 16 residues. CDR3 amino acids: CASSPRTSPSTDTQYF. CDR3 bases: TGTGCCAGCAGCCCCCGGACTAGCCCTAGCACAGATACGCAGTATTTT.

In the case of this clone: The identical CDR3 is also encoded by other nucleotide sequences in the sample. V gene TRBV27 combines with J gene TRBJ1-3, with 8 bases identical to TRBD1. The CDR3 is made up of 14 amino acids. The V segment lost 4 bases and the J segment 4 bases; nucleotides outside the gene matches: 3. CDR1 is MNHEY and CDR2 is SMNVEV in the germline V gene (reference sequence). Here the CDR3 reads CASSSTGAGNTIYF. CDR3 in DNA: TGTGCCAGCAGTTCGACAGGGGCGGGAAACACCATATATTTT.

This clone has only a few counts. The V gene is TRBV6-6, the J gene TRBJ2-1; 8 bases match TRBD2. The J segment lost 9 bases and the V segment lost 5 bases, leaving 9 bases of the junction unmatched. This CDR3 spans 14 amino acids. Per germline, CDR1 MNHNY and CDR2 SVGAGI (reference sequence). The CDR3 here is CASSGGLEMSEQFF. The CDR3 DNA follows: TGTGCCAGCAGTGGGGGACTAGAAATGAGTGAGCAGTTCTTC.

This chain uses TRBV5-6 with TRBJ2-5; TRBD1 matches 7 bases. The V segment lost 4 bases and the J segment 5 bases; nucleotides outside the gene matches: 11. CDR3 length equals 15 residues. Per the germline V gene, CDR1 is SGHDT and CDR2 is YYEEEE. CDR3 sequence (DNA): TGTGCCAGCAGCCTGGGGGTAGGGGGCTATGAGACCCAGTACTTC. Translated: CASSLGVGGYETQYF.